A single sample gave rise to the 7 T cell receptor beta chains below, sequenced in a study of T cell repertoires in MIS-A myocarditis. Clones were sequenced by immunoSEQ multiplex PCR, and TCRdb holds only the in-frame ones, with some missing. Of around 10,000 clones in the sample, more than 85% were seen once. Material for sequencing was thoracic lymph node tissue obtained at autopsy. These receptors all come from a young man with fulminant myocarditis from multisystem inflammatory syndrome in adults (MIS-A) after COVID-19.

The chain joins TRBV19 to TRBJ2-1; D possibly corresponds to TRBD1 (6 bases). The CDR3 sequence is 14 residues long. Trimming shortened V by 4 bases and J by 8 bases, and 15 bases separated the two germline ends. Germline V gene lookup returns CDR1 LNHDA and CDR2 SQIVND (reference sequence). This CDR3 is CASSTGPGDHEQFF. Here the CDR3 DNA reads TGTGCCAGTAGTACCGGGCCAGGGGACCATGAGCAGTTCTTC.

This clone was seen a few times. V is TRBV11-2 and J is TRBJ2-6; D is undetermined. There are 14 residues in the CDR3. Per the germline V gene, CDR1 is SGHAT and CDR2 is FQNNGV. The V end lost 5 bases, the J end lost 0 bases, and 5 bases lay between the germline ends. CDR3 DNA: TGTGCCAGCAGCATTTCCTCTGGGGCCAACGTCCTGACTTTC. Its translation is CASSISSGANVLTF.

The chain links TRBV27 to TRBJ2-1; D is uncertain. Per the germline V gene, CDR1 is MNHEY and CDR2 is SMNVEV (reference sequence). This CDR3 region has 13 residues. The V and J ends lost 5 bases and 4 bases respectively, with 9 bases between them. Here the CDR3 reads CASSVGPYNEQFF. CDR3 bases: TGTGCCAGCAGTGTCGGACCGTACAATGAGCAGTTCTTC.

Note on this clone: One end of the junction varies from germline; a read error may be responsible. This chain uses TRBV6-5 with TRBJ1-3; a weak D match, TRBD1 (5 bases). There are 15 residues in the CDR3. CDR1 MNHEY and CDR2 SVGAGI come from the germline V gene. The CDR3 region is CASRRAGTVPLETCF. The CDR3 nucleotides are TGTGCCAGCAGGAGAGCGGGGACGGTACCTCTGGAGACGTGTTTT.

This chain connects TRBV19 to TRBJ2-7; D is perhaps TRBD1 (6 bases). V gave up 3 bases and J gave up 0 bases, with 12 bases separating them. In germline, CDR1 is LNHDA, CDR2 SQIVND (reference sequence). The CDR3 is 15 amino acids. The CDR3 nucleotides are TGTGCCAGTAGTATCTCTCACAGGGACTCCTACGAGCAGTACTTC. Its protein is CASSISHRDSYEQYF.

V and J are TRBV5-4 and TRBJ1-6; 8 nucleotides agree with TRBD1. CDR3 length equals 17 residues. The germline CDR1 and CDR2 sequences are SGHNT and YYREEE (reference sequence). With 3 bases clipped from V and 9 bases from J, the junction kept 14 bases outside the gene matches. CDR3 in amino acids: CASSSASQGAGGSPLHF. CDR3 DNA sequence: TGTGCCAGCAGCTCGGCGTCGCAGGGGGCAGGGGGTTCACCCCTCCACTTT. Variable domain in full (rest from reference TRBV5-4 and TRBJ1-6): ETGVTQSPTHLIKTRGQQVTLRCSSQSGHNTVSWYQQALGQGPQFIFQYYREEENGRGNFPPRFSGLQFPNYSSELNVNALELDDSALYLCASSSASQGAGGSPLHFGNGTRLTVT.

The CDR3 bases are TGTGCCAGCACGGGACACCGAAAAGAAAAACTGTTTTTT. Protein: CASTGHRKEKLFF. The rearrangement uses TRBV21-1 and TRBJ1-4; no DNA check was done on the table's D call, TRBD1. TRBV21-1 is described as a pseudogene. There are 13 residues in the CDR3.